This entry concerns a single T cell receptor beta chain. Its specificity is not known. This record belongs to a study of CXCR3-negative and CXCR3-positive naive CD8 T cells. Study-level findings and limits: Naive CXCR3-negative and CXCR3-positive cells had similar TRBV-TRBJ usage; memory differed. The study found comparably high diversity in both naive subsets and much lower diversity in memory CD8+ cells. Researchers report CXCR3 expression partially decreased after cryopreservation, with fresh PBMCs used in most assays. CXCR3-positive naive cells carried more hydrophobic TRB CDR3s than CXCR3-negative ones.

UMI labels and 5' RACE were used to prepare the TRB cDNA libraries. TCRdb re-called the 5' RACE reads; one entry per CDR3 protein, DNA not given. The sample data list about 150,000 distinct CDR3 sequences. Per germline, CDR1 SGHTA and CDR2 FQGTGA. The CDR3 length is 14 residues. The chain is built from TRBV7-3 and TRBJ2-3. This receptor was obtained from a human donor in good health. Some clones in this sample may be carry-over from other donors' samples. Sequenced material: naive CXCR3+ CD8+ T cells from blood. The subset: CD45RO-CCR7+CD27+CD95- naive CD8+ T cells expressing CXCR3 (TNR3+). This CDR3 reads CASSSLDPPDTQYF.